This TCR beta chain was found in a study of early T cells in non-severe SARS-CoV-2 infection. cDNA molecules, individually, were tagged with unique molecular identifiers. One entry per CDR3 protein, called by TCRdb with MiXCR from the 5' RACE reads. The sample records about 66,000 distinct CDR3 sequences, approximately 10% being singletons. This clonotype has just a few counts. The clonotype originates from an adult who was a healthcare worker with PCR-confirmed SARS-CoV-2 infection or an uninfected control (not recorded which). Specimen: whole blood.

CDR3 sequence reads: CASSFLGALYNEQFF. For the CDR3, the DNA is TGTGCCAGCAGTTTTCTCGGGGCCCTCTACAATGAGCAGTTCTTC. The chain employs TRBV28 and TRBJ2-1; D is perhaps TRBD1 or TRBD2 (5 bases each). V lost 3 bases and J lost 3, with 12 bases in between. The CDR3 covers 15 residues. The V gene's germline CDR1 is MDHEN and CDR2 SYDVKM. The entire variable domain, with the rest obtained from reference TRBV28 and TRBJ2-1, is as follows: DVKVTQSSRYLVKRTGEKVFLECVQDMDHENMFWYRQDPGLGLRLIYFSYDVKMKEKGDIPEGYSVSREKKERFSLILESASTNQTSMYLCASSFLGALYNEQFFGPGTRLTVL.